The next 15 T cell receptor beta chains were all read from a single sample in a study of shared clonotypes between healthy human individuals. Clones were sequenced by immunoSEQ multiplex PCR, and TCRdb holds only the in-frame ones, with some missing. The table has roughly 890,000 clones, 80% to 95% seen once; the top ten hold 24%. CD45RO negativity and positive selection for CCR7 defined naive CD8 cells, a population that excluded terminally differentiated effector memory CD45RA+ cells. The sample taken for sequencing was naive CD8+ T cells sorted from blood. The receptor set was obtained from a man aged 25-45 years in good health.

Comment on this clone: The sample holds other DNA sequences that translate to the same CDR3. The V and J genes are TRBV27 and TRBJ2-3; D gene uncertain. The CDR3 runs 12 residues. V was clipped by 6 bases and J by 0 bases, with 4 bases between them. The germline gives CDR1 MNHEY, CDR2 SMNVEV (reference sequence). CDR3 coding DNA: TGTGCCAGCAGCCCCAGCACAGATACGCAGTATTTT. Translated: CASSPSTDTQYF.

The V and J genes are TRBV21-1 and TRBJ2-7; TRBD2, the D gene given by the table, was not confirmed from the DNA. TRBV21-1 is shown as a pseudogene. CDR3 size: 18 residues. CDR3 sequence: CASSKSTGPRTTSGEQYF. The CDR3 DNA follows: TGTGCCAGCAGCAAAAGTACCGGGCCCCGGACCACGTCGGGAGAGCAGTACTTC.

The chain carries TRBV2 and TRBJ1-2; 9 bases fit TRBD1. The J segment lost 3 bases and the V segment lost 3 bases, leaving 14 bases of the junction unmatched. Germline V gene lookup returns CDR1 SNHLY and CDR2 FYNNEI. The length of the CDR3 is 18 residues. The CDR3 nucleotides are TGTGCCAGCAGTGACGGGACAGGGAGAAGTGAGAGGGACTATGGCTACACCTTC. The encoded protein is CASSDGTGRSERDYGYTF.

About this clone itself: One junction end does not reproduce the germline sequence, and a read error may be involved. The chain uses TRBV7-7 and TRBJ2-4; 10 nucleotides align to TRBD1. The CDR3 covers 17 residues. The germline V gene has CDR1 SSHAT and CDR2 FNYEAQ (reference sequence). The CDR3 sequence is CASSLEDRGLRKNIQYF. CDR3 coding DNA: TGTGCTAGCAGCTTAGAAGACAGGGGGCTGCGCAAAAACATTCAGTACTTC.

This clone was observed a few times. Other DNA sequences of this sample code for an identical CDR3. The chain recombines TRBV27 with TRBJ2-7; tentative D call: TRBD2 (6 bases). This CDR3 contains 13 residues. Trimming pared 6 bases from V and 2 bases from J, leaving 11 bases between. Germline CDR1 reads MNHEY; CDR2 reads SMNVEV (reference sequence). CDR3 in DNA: TGTGCCAGCAGCCTCGGGAGAGCCTACGAGCAGTACTTC. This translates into CASSLGRAYEQYF.

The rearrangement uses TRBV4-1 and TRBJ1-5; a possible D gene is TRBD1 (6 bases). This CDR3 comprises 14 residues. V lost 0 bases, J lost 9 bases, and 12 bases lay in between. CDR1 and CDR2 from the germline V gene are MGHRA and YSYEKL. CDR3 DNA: TGCGCCAGCAGCCAAGATTCCGGACAGAGGCCCCAGCATTTT. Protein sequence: CASSQDSGQRPQHF.

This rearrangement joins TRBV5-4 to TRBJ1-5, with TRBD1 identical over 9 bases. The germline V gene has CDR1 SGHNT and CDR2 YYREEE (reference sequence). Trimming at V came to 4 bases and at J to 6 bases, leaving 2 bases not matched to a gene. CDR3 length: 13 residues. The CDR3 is CASSTGGSQPQHF. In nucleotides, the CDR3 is TGTGCCAGCAGCACAGGGGGCAGTCAGCCCCAGCATTTT.

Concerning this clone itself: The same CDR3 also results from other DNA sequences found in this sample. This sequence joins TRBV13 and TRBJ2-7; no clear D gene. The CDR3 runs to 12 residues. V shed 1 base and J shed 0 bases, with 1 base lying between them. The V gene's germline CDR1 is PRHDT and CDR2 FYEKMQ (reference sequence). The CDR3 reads CASSLDSYEQYF. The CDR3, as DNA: TGTGCCAGCAGCTTAGACTCCTACGAGCAGTACTTC.

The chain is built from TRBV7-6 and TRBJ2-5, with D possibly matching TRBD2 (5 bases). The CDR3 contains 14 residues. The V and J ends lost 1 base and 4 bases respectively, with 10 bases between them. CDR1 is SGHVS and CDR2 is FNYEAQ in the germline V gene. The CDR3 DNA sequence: TGTGCCAGCAGCTTAGGACGGGGAAGAGAGACCCAGTACTTC. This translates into CASSLGRGRETQYF. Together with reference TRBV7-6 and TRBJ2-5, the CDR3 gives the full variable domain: GAGVSQSPRYKVTKRGQDVALRCDPISGHVSLYWYRQALGQGPEFLTYFNYEAQQDKSGLPNDRFSAERPEGSISTLTIQRTEQRDSAMYRCASSLGRGRETQYFGPGTRLLVL.

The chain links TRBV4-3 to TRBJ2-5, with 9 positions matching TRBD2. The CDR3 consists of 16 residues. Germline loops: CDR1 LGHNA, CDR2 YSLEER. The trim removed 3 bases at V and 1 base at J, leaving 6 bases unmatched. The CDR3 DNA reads TGCGCCAGCAGCCAGTATGGGACTAGCAGCCAAGAGACCCAGTACTTC. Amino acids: CASSQYGTSSQETQYF.

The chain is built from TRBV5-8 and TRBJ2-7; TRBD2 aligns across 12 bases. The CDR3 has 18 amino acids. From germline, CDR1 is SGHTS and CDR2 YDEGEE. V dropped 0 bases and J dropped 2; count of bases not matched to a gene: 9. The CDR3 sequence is CASSLAVRLAGVAYEQYF. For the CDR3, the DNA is TGTGCCAGCAGCTTGGCCGTGCGACTAGCGGGAGTAGCCTACGAGCAGTACTTC.

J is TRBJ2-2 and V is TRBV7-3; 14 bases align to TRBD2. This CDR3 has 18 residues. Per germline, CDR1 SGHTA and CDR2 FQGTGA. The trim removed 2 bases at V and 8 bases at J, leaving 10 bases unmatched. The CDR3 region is CASSLGPGLAGAQGELFF. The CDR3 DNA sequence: TGTGCCAGCAGCTTAGGCCCGGGACTAGCGGGAGCACAAGGGGAGCTGTTTTTT.

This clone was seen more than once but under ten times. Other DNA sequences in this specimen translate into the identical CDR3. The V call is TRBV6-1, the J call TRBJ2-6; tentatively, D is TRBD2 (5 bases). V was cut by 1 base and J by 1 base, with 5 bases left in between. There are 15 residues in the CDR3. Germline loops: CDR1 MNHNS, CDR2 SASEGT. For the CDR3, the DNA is TGTGCCAGCAGTGAAGGAGGGTCTGGGGCCAACGTCCTGACTTTC. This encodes CASSEGGSGANVLTF.

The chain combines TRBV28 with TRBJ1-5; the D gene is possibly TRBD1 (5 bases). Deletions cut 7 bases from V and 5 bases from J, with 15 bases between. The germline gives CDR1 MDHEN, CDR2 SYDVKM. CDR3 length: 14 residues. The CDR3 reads CASTPRGTDQPQHF. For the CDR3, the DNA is TGTGCCAGCACCCCCCGGGGGACCGATCAGCCCCAGCATTTT.

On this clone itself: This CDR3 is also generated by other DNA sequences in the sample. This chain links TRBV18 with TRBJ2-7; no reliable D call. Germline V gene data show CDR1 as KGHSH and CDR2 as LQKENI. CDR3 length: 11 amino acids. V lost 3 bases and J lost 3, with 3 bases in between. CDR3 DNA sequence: TGTGCCAGCTCACCTGACTACGAGCAGTACTTC. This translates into CASSPDYEQYF.